The rows below give T cell receptor beta chains drawn from one sample of a study of T cells in Graves' hyperthyroidism and ophthalmopathy. MiXCR was run by TCRdb on the multiplex PCR reads, yielding one entry per CDR3 protein. Counted here are about 530,000 distinct CDR3 sequences, roughly 17% occurring once; the ten biggest clones make up approximately 16%. Material for sequencing was blood. These receptor sequences come from a woman aged 18-29 years with Graves' ophthalmopathy. Both conserved end residues are part of each CDR3. The D gene is left open where the match is weak. Clone size is not always given. Where it is, it says once, few, many or a class for expanded clones.

J gene: TRBJ2-2
D gene: TRBD2
clone size: .
V gene: TRBV13
CDR3 protein: CASSLFLAGFTGELFF
CDR3 DNA: TGTGCCAGCAGCTTATTCCTAGCGGGGTTTACCGGGGAGCTGTTTTTT

J gene: TRBJ2-1
D gene: TRBD2
clone size: few
V gene: TRBV7-3
CDR3 protein: CASSWLAGGWNEQFF
CDR3 DNA: TGTGCCAGCAGCTGGCTTGCGGGGGGATGGAATGAGCAGTTCTTC

J gene: TRBJ1-3
D gene: .
clone size: few
V gene: TRBV4-1
CDR3 protein: CASSLAPDLYSGNTIYF
CDR3 DNA: TGCGCCAGCAGCCTCGCCCCGGACCTTTACTCTGGAAACACCATATATTTT

J gene: TRBJ2-3
D gene: .
clone size: few
V gene: TRBV6-5
CDR3 protein: CASSYSRDTQYF
CDR3 DNA: TGTGCCAGCAGTTACTCGAGAGATACGCAGTATTTT

J gene: TRBJ1-5
D gene: .
clone size: once
V gene: TRBV10-1
CDR3 protein: CASNEIGKPSNQPQHF
CDR3 DNA: TGCGCCAGCAATGAAATCGGTAAGCCCAGCAATCAGCCCCAGCATTTT

J gene: TRBJ1-6
D gene: TRBD1
clone size: once
V gene: TRBV6-2/TRBV6-3
CDR3 protein: CASSARQGNSPLHF
CDR3 DNA: TGTGCCAGCAGCGCCCGACAGGGAAATTCACCCCTCCACTTT

J gene: TRBJ2-3
D gene: TRBD2
clone size: many
V gene: TRBV2
CDR3 protein: CASSELGLAEYTDTQYF
CDR3 DNA: TGTGCCAGCAGTGAACTGGGACTAGCGGAATACACAGATACGCAGTATTTT

J gene: TRBJ2-3
D gene: TRBD2
clone size: .
V gene: TRBV5-1
CDR3 protein: CASRPRLAGGDTQYF
CDR3 DNA: TGCGCCAGCAGGCCCCGACTAGCGGGGGGAGATACGCAGTATTTT

J gene: TRBJ2-1
D gene: .
clone size: many
V gene: TRBV28
CDR3 protein: CASSLRLSYNEQFF
CDR3 DNA: TGTGCCAGCAGTTTGAGGTTATCCTACAATGAGCAGTTCTTC

J gene: TRBJ2-2
D gene: .
clone size: .
V gene: TRBV2
CDR3 protein: CASSEAPNTGELFF
CDR3 DNA: TGTGCCAGCAGTGAAGCCCCGAACACCGGGGAGCTGTTTTTT

J gene: TRBJ2-3
D gene: TRBD2
clone size: .
V gene: TRBV18
CDR3 protein: CASSPSSGRTDTQYF
CDR3 DNA: TGTGCCAGCTCACCATCTAGCGGGAGAACAGATACGCAGTATTTT

J gene: TRBJ2-7
D gene: .
clone size: .
V gene: TRBV20-1
CDR3 protein: CSAIRGDSGEQYF
CDR3 DNA: TGCAGTGCAATTCGCGGGGACTCAGGGGAGCAGTACTTC

J gene: TRBJ2-1
D gene: TRBD2
clone size: few
V gene: TRBV27
CDR3 protein: CASSFSGLPIFDEQFF
CDR3 DNA: TGTGCCAGCAGTTTCTCGGGACTACCGATATTTGATGAGCAGTTCTTC

J gene: TRBJ2-7
D gene: TRBD2
clone size: many
V gene: TRBV18
CDR3 protein: CASSPRTSGRGREQYF
CDR3 DNA: TGTGCCAGCTCACCCCGGACTAGCGGGAGAGGACGCGAGCAGTACTTC

J gene: TRBJ1-1
D gene: .
clone size: .
V gene: TRBV12-3/TRBV12-4
CDR3 protein: CASGGTITEAFF
CDR3 DNA: TGTGCCAGTGGAGGTACGATTACTGAAGCTTTCTTT